The 25 T cell receptor beta chains in this list originate from one sample, sequenced in a study of T-cell reconstitution after alpha-beta-depleted transplantation in children. Unique molecular identifiers were built into the TCRbeta library. TCRdb redid the calling of the PCR reads with MiXCR, one entry per CDR3 protein. The sample lists about 72,000 distinct CDR3 sequences; around 6.6% were seen once. The source material was PBMCs from the stem cell graft donor, sampled from the stem cell graft. Receptors were obtained from a human donor who donated a stem cell graft to a child with acute lymphoblastic leukemia.

Ten or more counts support this clonotype. This rearrangement joins TRBV28 to TRBJ2-3; tentative D call: TRBD2 (5 bases). The V end was cut by 5 bases, the J end by 3 bases, with 18 bases between. Per germline, CDR1 MDHEN and CDR2 SYDVKM. CDR3 length equals 16 residues. CDR3 nucleotide sequence: TGTGCCAGCAGTCCGGGTGGTTGGGGAGCAACAGATACGCAGTATTTT. This gives the protein CASSPGGWGATDTQYF.

This clonotype was counted many times. This chain links TRBV29-1 with TRBJ2-7; no definite D call. Germline assignment: CDR1 SQVTM and CDR2 ANQGSEA. Trimming took 6 bases from V and 3 from J, leaving 9 bases between them. This CDR3 has 11 amino acids. CDR3 DNA: TGCAGCGTCCAACAAGACTACGAGCAGTACTTC. Protein sequence: CSVQQDYEQYF.

This clonotype was picked up many times. The chain joins TRBV5-6 to TRBJ2-4; D uncertain. V lost 2 bases, J lost 0 bases, and 9 bases lay in between. Germline V CDR1 and CDR2: SGHDT, YYEEEE. This CDR3 spans 15 amino acids. CDR3 DNA sequence: TGTGCCAGCAGCTTTCTAGGCGTAGCCAAAAACATTCAGTACTTC. Its protein product is CASSFLGVAKNIQYF.

This clonotype was counted between two and nine times. The rearrangement uses TRBV20-1 and TRBJ2-1; tentatively, D is TRBD1 or TRBD2 (5 bases each). V was trimmed by 0 bases and J by 7 bases, leaving 16 bases between them. The CDR3 sequence is 15 residues long. Germline V gene lookup returns CDR1 DFQATT and CDR2 SNEGSKA (reference sequence). The CDR3 DNA sequence: TGCAGTGCTAGAGATGGCCCGGGGCCGGGGAATGAGCAGTTCTTC. Translated: CSARDGPGPGNEQFF.

The CDR3: CASSIGGVSETQYF. CDR3 DNA: TGTGCCAGCAGCATCGGCGGGGTTTCGGAGACCCAGTACTTC. The chain carries TRBV11-2 and TRBJ2-5; the D gene is possibly TRBD2 (6 bases). The CDR3 runs to 14 residues. Trimming stripped 5 bases from V and 5 bases from J, with 15 bases between. CDR1 SGHAT and CDR2 FQNNGV come from the germline V gene.

In its sample, this clonotype was seen many times. The chain uses TRBV20-1 and TRBJ2-6; D not certain. The CDR3 spans 15 residues. The germline V and J ends were trimmed by 0 bases and 0 bases, with 6 bases remaining between them. In germline, CDR1 is DFQATT, CDR2 SNEGSKA (reference sequence). The CDR3 region is CSARDKDSGANVLTF. The CDR3 coding sequence is TGCAGTGCTAGAGATAAGGACTCTGGGGCCAACGTCCTGACTTTC.

This clonotype was observed at least ten times. The chain couples TRBV10-3 to TRBJ2-1; 7 bases are a match to TRBD1. V lost 5 bases and J lost 0; bases outside the gene matches: 4. The germline V gene has CDR1 ENHRY and CDR2 SYGVKD. This CDR3 region has 15 residues. The CDR3 DNA reads as TGTGCCATCAGTCCTGGACAGGCCTCCTACAATGAGCAGTTCTTC. Protein: CAISPGQASYNEQFF.

This clonotype was seen many times. The gene calls are TRBV28 and TRBJ1-1; possibly TRBD1 for D (6 bases). V gave up 5 bases and J gave up 3 bases, with 19 bases separating them. Germline assignment: CDR1 MDHEN and CDR2 SYDVKM. This CDR3 is built from 16 residues. CDR3 DNA sequence: TGTGCCAGCAGTAGGCGGGGGCCTTTGCACGACACTGAAGCTTTCTTT. Translated: CASSRRGPLHDTEAFF.

This clonotype was seen a few times. This chain links TRBV5-1 with TRBJ2-1, with 9 bases aligning to TRBD1. Germline V CDR1 and CDR2: SGHRS, YFSETQ. CDR3 size: 13 residues. Trimming at V came to 4 bases and at J to 7 bases, leaving 3 bases not matched to a gene. The DNA for the CDR3 is TGCGCCAGCAGCGCGACAGGGGGGAATGAGCAGTTCTTC. Translation gives CASSATGGNEQFF. Filled out from reference TRBV5-1 and TRBJ2-1, the complete variable domain reads KAGVTQTPRYLIKTRGQQVTLSCSPISGHRSVSWYQQTPGQGLQFLFEYFSETQRNKGNFPGRFSGRQFSNSRSEMNVSTLELGDSALYLCASSATGGNEQFFGPGTRLTVL.

Many counts were recorded for this clonotype. V is TRBV5-1 and J is TRBJ2-1, with D unresolved. The CDR3 consists of 13 residues. Trimming shortened V by 4 bases and J by 6 bases, and 11 bases separated the two germline ends. CDR1 is SGHRS, CDR2 YFSETQ, per germline. The CDR3 DNA sequence: TGCGCCAGCAGCCCCCGTTTGCGCAATGAGCAGTTCTTC. It codes for CASSPRLRNEQFF. Full variable domain (missing parts from reference TRBV5-1 and TRBJ2-1): KAGVTQTPRYLIKTRGQQVTLSCSPISGHRSVSWYQQTPGQGLQFLFEYFSETQRNKGNFPGRFSGRQFSNSRSEMNVSTLELGDSALYLCASSPRLRNEQFFGPGTRLTVL.

In this sample, this clonotype turned up many times. V usage is TRBV11-1 and J usage is TRBJ1-1; D may be TRBD1 (5 bases). In germline, CDR1 is SGHAT, CDR2 FQDESV (reference sequence). This CDR3 contains 16 residues. V dropped 5 bases and J dropped 5 bases, with 21 bases sitting between them. CDR3: CASSPPARGARTEAFF. In DNA, the CDR3 is TGTGCCAGCAGCCCCCCAGCCCGCGGGGCCCGTACTGAAGCTTTCTTT.

Here the CDR3 DNA reads TGTGCCAGCCTCCGGGACAGGGCATCCGCGAACACCGGGGAGCTGTTTTTT. Residues: CASLRDRASANTGELFF. The rearrangement links TRBV2 to TRBJ2-2; 9 bases agree with TRBD1. Trimming took 8 bases from V and 0 from J; bases not matched to a gene: 10. The CDR3 consists of 17 residues. Germline V gives CDR1 SNHLY, CDR2 FYNNEI.

The sample holds many counts of this clonotype. This chain connects TRBV12-3 or TRBV12-4 to TRBJ2-1; D gene ambiguous. CDR3 size: 10 residues. The V end lost 1 base, the J end lost 15 bases, and 7 bases lay between the germline ends. In DNA, the CDR3 is TGTGCCAGCAGTTTAGATAGGTTGTTCTTC. This sequence encodes CASSLDRLFF.

This chain uses TRBV20-1 with TRBJ2-2; the D is unclear. Per germline, CDR1 DFQATT and CDR2 SNEGSKA (reference sequence). The CDR3 is 16 residues long. Between the trimmed V and J ends, which lost 0 bases and 8 bases, there was a span of 19 bases. DNA of the CDR3: TGCAGTGCTAGAGATGGTACAGCTACCATGAGGGGGGAGCTGTTTTTT. Protein: CSARDGTATMRGELFF.

This clonotype was counted ten times or more. This chain connects TRBV10-2 to TRBJ1-1; TRBD1 might be the D (6 bases). V was clipped by 6 bases and J by 5 bases, with 19 bases between them. The CDR3 covers 15 residues. Germline V gene lookup returns CDR1 WSHSY and CDR2 SAAADI. The CDR3 DNA reads as TGCGCCAGCAGCAAAACCTCTCCAGGGGAAACTGAAGCTTTCTTT. Translation: CASSKTSPGETEAFF.

The chain recombines TRBV29-1 with TRBJ2-7; no clear D. Germline V gene lookup returns CDR1 SQVTM and CDR2 ANQGSEA. V shed 7 bases and J shed 3 bases, with 13 bases lying between them. The CDR3 runs 12 residues. The CDR3 nucleotides read TGCAGCGCCCGAACGGACGGCTACGAGCAGTACTTC. Translating gives CSARTDGYEQYF.

This clonotype was counted at least ten times. The J gene is TRBJ1-5, the V gene TRBV6-5, with D possibly TRBD1 on 6 matching bases. Germline V gene data show CDR1 as MNHEY and CDR2 as SVGAGI. The CDR3 is 15 residues long. V dropped 0 bases and J dropped 6 bases, with 12 bases sitting between them. Written as DNA, the CDR3 is TGTGCCAGCAGTTACTCGTTCGGGGGGCGTCAGCCCCAGCATTTT. Amino acid sequence: CASSYSFGGRQPQHF.

The table lists this clonotype with many counts. The rearrangement links TRBV27 to TRBJ1-2; perhaps TRBD1 as D (5 bases). The germline V gene has CDR1 MNHEY and CDR2 SMNVEV (reference sequence). This CDR3 spans 14 amino acids. V was trimmed by 5 bases and J by 1 base, leaving 11 bases between them. CDR3 bases: TGTGCCAGCAGTACCACACAGGTTAACTATGGCTACACCTTC. Encoded protein: CASSTTQVNYGYTF.

This clonotype was observed at least ten times. The chain couples TRBV20-1 to TRBJ2-1, with TRBD1 matching over 9 bases. After removal of 3 bases from V and 9 bases from J, the junction contained 12 bases not matched to a gene. The germline V gene encodes CDR1 DFQATT and CDR2 SNEGSKA (reference sequence). This CDR3 contains 15 residues. The DNA for the CDR3 is TGCAGTGCTAGCCTGGCCGGGACAGGGAGGGGTGAGCAGTTCTTC. It translates to CSASLAGTGRGEQFF.

This clonotype came up a few times. The chain recombines TRBV28 with TRBJ2-2; D is uncertain. The germline CDR1 and CDR2 sequences are MDHEN and SYDVKM. The CDR3 loop spans 12 amino acids. Trimming took 6 bases from V and 6 from J, leaving 8 bases between them. CDR3 DNA: TGTGCCAGCAGGGTAATTCCCGGGGAGCTGTTTTTT. Its translation: CASRVIPGELFF.

This clonotype has ten or more counts. The J gene is TRBJ2-1, the V gene TRBV20-1, with 10 bases matching TRBD2. Germline CDR1 is DFQATT and CDR2 is SNEGSKA (reference sequence). The CDR3 is 13 amino acids. V lost 4 bases and J lost 8; bases outside the gene matches: 5. CDR3 sequence: CSATAGGPDEQFF. The CDR3 coding sequence is TGCAGTGCTACAGCGGGAGGGCCCGATGAGCAGTTCTTC.

The V and J genes are TRBV10-1 and TRBJ2-2; 10 bases align to TRBD2. The CDR3 sequence is 15 residues long. Losses at the gene ends were 6 bases for V and 4 bases for J; bases not matched to a gene: 5. In germline, CDR1 is WNHNN, CDR2 SYGVQD (reference sequence). CDR3 bases: TGCGCCAGCAGGGCTAGCGGGAGTGGCACCGGGGAGCTGTTTTTT. Translated, it gives CASRASGSGTGELFF.

This clonotype was picked up a small number of times. The V and J genes are TRBV3-1 and TRBJ1-6; tentatively, D is TRBD1 (6 bases). This CDR3 spans 14 amino acids. Deletions cut 7 bases from V and 11 bases from J, with 18 bases between. Germline loops: CDR1 LGHDT, CDR2 YNNKEL (reference sequence). Written as DNA, the CDR3 is TGTGCCAGCACCCCCTATGGACAGTCGACACCCCTCCACTTT. It codes for CASTPYGQSTPLHF.

This clonotype was detected ten times or more. This chain connects TRBV6-1 to TRBJ1-1; D is ambiguous. Germline V gene data show CDR1 as MNHNS and CDR2 as SASEGT. V was clipped by 2 bases and J by 1 base, with 8 bases between them. The CDR3 is 14 amino acids. The DNA for the CDR3 is TGTGCCAGCAGTGAAATGGTGGAGAACACTGAAGCTTTCTTT. Protein: CASSEMVENTEAFF.

This clonotype was recorded many times. The chain carries TRBV20-1 and TRBJ2-3; TRBD2 is a possible D gene (6 bases). This CDR3 comprises 14 residues. Between the trimmed V and J ends, which lost 0 bases and 1 base, there was a span of 8 bases. CDR1 and CDR2 (germline): DFQATT, SNEGSKA (reference sequence). The CDR3 bases are TGCAGTGCTAGAGATTGGGGGGGCACAGATACGCAGTATTTT. Amino acids: CSARDWGGTDTQYF.